These 10 T cell receptor beta chains originate from one sample sequenced in a study of radiation and T cells in renal cell carcinoma. The assay was immunoSEQ multiplex PCR, and TCRdb's table has in-frame clones only and misses some. The sample has roughly 150,000 clones; 80% to 90% are singletons. Documented time point: blood 2 weeks post-SBRT. The treatment is: 15 Gy SBRT to primary tumor, nephrectomy 4 weeks later. This material consisted of blood, taken from a patient whose treatment included radiotherapy and nephrectomy. These receptors all stem from a woman aged 45-65 years with renal cell carcinoma.

The rearrangement uses TRBV19 and TRBJ1-1; D unclear. CDR1 and CDR2 from the germline V gene are LNHDA and SQIVND (reference sequence). The CDR3 sequence is 13 residues long. Trimming shortened V by 1 base and J by 1 base, and 4 bases separated the two germline ends. CDR3 sequence (DNA): TGTGCCAGTAGTATAGTAGCGAACACTGAAGCTTTCTTT. Residues: CASSIVANTEAFF.

The V call is TRBV10-3, the J call TRBJ1-2; D perhaps matches TRBD1 (5 bases). V gave up 11 bases and J gave up 8 bases, with 24 bases separating them. The V gene's germline CDR1 is ENHRY and CDR2 SYGVKD. CDR3 size: 14 residues. The CDR3 DNA is TGTGCCGTACAGGTTACCTTAACCCCTAGGGGCTACACCTTC. Its protein is CAVQVTLTPRGYTF.

CDR3 nucleotide sequence: TGTGCCACCAGGCGGACCCATGGGGCGAGGGAAAAACTGTTTTTT. It encodes CATRRTHGAREKLFF. The chain combines TRBV15 with TRBJ1-4; tentative D call: TRBD1 (5 bases). The V gene lost 6 bases and the J gene lost 8 bases, with 19 bases spanning the gap. The CDR3 sequence is 15 residues long. Germline loops: CDR1 LNHNV, CDR2 YYDKDF (reference sequence).

This chain connects TRBV6-5 to TRBJ1-2, with 8 bases that match TRBD1. After removal of 8 bases from V and 5 bases from J, the junction contained 13 bases not matched to a gene. The CDR3 contains 15 residues. Germline assignment: CDR1 MNHEY and CDR2 SVGAGI. CDR3 sequence (DNA): TGTGCCAGCTCCCAAGCTGGACAGGGCCTATATGGCTACACCTTC. Its translation is CASSQAGQGLYGYTF.

The DNA for the CDR3 is TGTGCCATCAGGACGACAGGGGGCAAGGACTATGGCTACACCTTC. It encodes CAIRTTGGKDYGYTF. The chain combines TRBV10-3 with TRBJ1-2; 10 nucleotides line up with TRBD1. The V segment lost 6 bases and the J segment 3 bases; nucleotides outside the gene matches: 7. There are 15 residues in the CDR3. Germline V gene lookup returns CDR1 ENHRY and CDR2 SYGVKD.

The chain has TRBV5-8 and TRBJ1-5; D is unclear. The CDR3 is 14 amino acids. The V end lost 4 bases, the J end lost 0 bases, and 8 bases lay between the germline ends. Germline CDR1 SGHTS, CDR2 YDEGEE. The CDR3 nucleotides read TGTGCCAGCAGCCCTCTGGGTAGCAATCAGCCCCAGCATTTT. Amino acid sequence: CASSPLGSNQPQHF.

The V call is TRBV10-3, the J call TRBJ2-1; 8 nucleotides align to TRBD2. The J segment lost 6 bases and the V segment lost 3 bases, leaving 7 bases of the junction unmatched. This CDR3 is 15 amino acids long. Germline values: CDR1 ENHRY, CDR2 SYGVKD. This CDR3 is CAISERLAQANEQFF. The CDR3 nucleotides read TGTGCCATCAGTGAACGACTAGCGCAAGCCAATGAGCAGTTCTTC.

This clone has only one observation. The chain combines TRBV18 with TRBJ2-7; a weak D match, TRBD2 (6 bases). From germline, CDR1 is KGHSH and CDR2 LQKENI. The CDR3 contains 15 residues. Trimming pared 4 bases from V and 4 bases from J, leaving 17 bases between. CDR3 in amino acids: CASSLRDSAQYEQYF. As DNA, the CDR3 is TGTGCCAGCTCACTCCGGGACTCGGCACAGTACGAGCAGTACTTC.

The chain has TRBV6-1 and TRBJ1-2; D unclear. The CDR3 runs to 11 residues. With 2 bases removed from V and 8 bases from J, the gap between germline ends came to 6 bases. Germline CDR1 reads MNHNS; CDR2 reads SASEGT. The CDR3 sequence is CASSEFSGYTF. CDR3 DNA: TGTGCCAGCAGTGAATTCTCCGGCTACACCTTC.

The rearrangement uses TRBV11-2 and TRBJ1-1, with 8 bases matching TRBD1. V trimming: 3 bases; J trimming: 5 bases; junction bases outside the gene matches: 5. The germline V gene has CDR1 SGHAT and CDR2 FQNNGV. This CDR3 has 14 amino acids. CDR3 nucleotide sequence: TGTGCCAGCAGCTTCTCACAGGGGGAAACTGAAGCTTTCTTT. Its translation: CASSFSQGETEAFF.